The 12 T cell receptor beta chains below all came from one sample that was sequenced in a study of OX40 agonist ivuxolimab in advanced cancers. Profiled with immunoSEQ multiplex PCR; TCRdb holds only in-frame clones, not every one. The sample includes some 99,000 clones, roughly 94% of them seen just once. The sample was CD4+ or CD8+ T cells sorted from blood, taken in a trial of the OX40 agonist ivuxolimab. These receptors originate from an adult with an advanced solid tumor such as melanoma, head and neck, liver or kidney cancer.

This rearrangement joins TRBV6-4 to TRBJ2-2; no clear D gene. This CDR3 comprises 12 residues. Germline V gene sequence: CDR1 MRHNA, CDR2 SNTAGT. Deletions cut 8 bases from V and 0 bases from J, with 4 bases between. The CDR3 region is CASGANTGELFF. The CDR3 DNA follows: TGTGCCAGCGGTGCGAACACCGGGGAGCTGTTTTTT.

This chain connects TRBV4-3 to TRBJ1-2; no firm D call. CDR1 and CDR2 from the germline V gene are LGHNA and YSLEER. CDR3 length: 17 amino acids. Trimming pared 4 bases from V and 1 base from J, leaving 19 bases between. The CDR3: CASSPGSGGRGNYGYTF. The CDR3, as DNA: TGCGCCAGCAGCCCCGGGTCGGGAGGGCGGGGTAACTATGGCTACACCTTC.

The chain joins TRBV5-6 to TRBJ2-5, with 8 bases fitting TRBD2. The germline gives CDR1 SGHDT, CDR2 YYEEEE. V lost 3 bases and J lost 4; bases outside the gene matches: 8. The CDR3 has 15 amino acids. CDR3 nucleotides: TGTGCCAGCAGCTCCACTCCCAGCGGGAGAGAGACCCAGTACTTC. It codes for CASSSTPSGRETQYF.

The chain links TRBV5-4 to TRBJ2-5; D remains unclear. This CDR3 region has 15 residues. The ends were cut back, 0 bases at V and 3 bases at J, with 12 bases in the middle. Looked up from germline, CDR1 is SGHNT and CDR2 is YYREEE (reference sequence). CDR3 nucleotide sequence: TGTGCCAGCAGCTTGGAGTCTCGGGCGGAAGAGACCCAGTACTTC. Its translation: CASSLESRAEETQYF. The whole variable domain, filled in from reference TRBV5-4 and TRBJ2-5, reads ETGVTQSPTHLIKTRGQQVTLRCSSQSGHNTVSWYQQALGQGPQFIFQYYREEENGRGNFPPRFSGLQFPNYSSELNVNALELDDSALYLCASSLESRAEETQYFGPGTRLLVL.

The chain recombines TRBV7-2 with TRBJ2-1; D is ambiguous. The V gene's germline CDR1 is SGHTA and CDR2 FQGNSA. The CDR3 covers 14 residues. Between the trimmed V and J ends, which lost 4 bases and 5 bases, there was a span of 12 bases. The CDR3 sequence: CASSSDGFNNEQFF. Here the CDR3 DNA reads TGTGCCAGCAGCTCCGACGGGTTTAACAATGAGCAGTTCTTC.

The chain recombines TRBV30 with TRBJ2-1, with TRBD1 as a possible D gene (5 bases). The CDR3 runs 14 residues. Trimming removed 6 bases from V and 1 base from J, with 13 bases in between. Per the germline V gene, CDR1 is GTSNPN and CDR2 is SVGIG (reference sequence). The CDR3 sequence is CACLRRQSYNEQFF. CDR3 coding DNA: TGTGCCTGCCTCAGGAGACAGTCCTACAATGAGCAGTTCTTC. The variable domain in full, with the rest retrieved from reference TRBV30 and TRBJ2-1, is SQTIHQWPATLVQPVGSPLSLECTVEGTSNPNLYWYRQAAGRGLQLLFYSVGIGQISSEVPQNLSASRPQDRQFILSSKKLLLSDSGFYLCACLRRQSYNEQFFGPGTRLTVL.

This clone was counted once. The rearrangement uses TRBV19 and TRBJ2-7; D remains unclear. CDR1 is LNHDA, CDR2 SQIVND, per germline (reference sequence). The CDR3 length is 15 residues. The V end was cut by 2 bases, the J end by 0 bases, with 11 bases between. The DNA for the CDR3 is TGTGCCAGTAGTATAAGCCCAAAATCCTCCTACGAGCAGTACTTC. Its translation is CASSISPKSSYEQYF. Based on the CDR3 plus reference TRBV19 and TRBJ2-7, the full variable domain is DGGITQSPKYLFRKEGQNVTLSCEQNLNHDAMYWYRQDPGQGLRLIYYSQIVNDFQKGDIAEGYSVSREKKESFPLTVTSAQKNPTAFYLCASSISPKSSYEQYFGPGTRLTVT.

The chain joins TRBV7-2 to TRBJ2-5; 12 positions match TRBD2. Looked up from germline, CDR1 is SGHTA and CDR2 is FQGNSA. The ends lost 5 bases at V and 5 bases at J; junction bases unmatched: 9. This CDR3 contains 16 residues. The CDR3 region is CASSPLAGGIEETQYF. Written as DNA, the CDR3 is TGTGCCAGCAGCCCCCTAGCGGGGGGGATAGAGGAGACCCAGTACTTC.

This clone was seen once. The V and J genes are TRBV5-1 and TRBJ2-4, with TRBD1 matching over 11 bases. The V gene's germline CDR1 is SGHRS and CDR2 YFSETQ. This CDR3 has 15 residues. V lost 4 bases and J lost 9; bases outside the gene matches: 9. The CDR3 region has the DNA TGCGCCAGCAGCCGGGACAGGGGGGCGTCAAGCATTCAGTACTTC. Protein: CASSRDRGASSIQYF. Filled out from reference TRBV5-1 and TRBJ2-4, the complete variable domain reads KAGVTQTPRYLIKTRGQQVTLSCSPISGHRSVSWYQQTPGQGLQFLFEYFSETQRNKGNFPGRFSGRQFSNSRSEMNVSTLELGDSALYLCASSRDRGASSIQYFGAGTRLSVL.

The rearrangement uses TRBV19 and TRBJ2-6; the D is unclear. The germline V gene encodes CDR1 LNHDA and CDR2 SQIVND (reference sequence). This CDR3 comprises 15 residues. The V and J ends lost 2 bases and 6 bases respectively, with 11 bases between them. The CDR3 nucleotides read TGTGCCAGTAGTATAATGGGTGGATTGGCCAACGTCCTGACTTTC. This sequence encodes CASSIMGGLANVLTF.

Regarding this clone: This CDR3 is also generated by other DNA sequences in the sample. V and J are TRBV7-2 and TRBJ2-7; D is unresolved. Trimming cost V 2 bases and J 3 bases, with 5 bases left between them. Germline V gives CDR1 SGHTA, CDR2 FQGNSA. This CDR3 is 12 amino acids long. CDR3 sequence reads: CASSLSSYEQYF. CDR3 nucleotide sequence: TGTGCCAGCAGCTTATCAAGCTACGAGCAGTACTTC.

This CDR3 reads CASTPTSGSQETQYF. The CDR3 DNA reads TGTGCCAGCACTCCGACTAGCGGGAGCCAAGAGACCCAGTACTTC. The V call is TRBV2, the J call TRBJ2-5, with 12 bases lining up with TRBD2. V shed 7 bases and J 1 base; nucleotides not matched to a gene: 4. The V gene's germline CDR1 is SNHLY and CDR2 FYNNEI. The CDR3 runs to 15 residues.